This paragraph covers one T cell receptor beta chain sequence. Its antigen target is currently unknown. Within one base of it there is no much larger clone, and no base qualities were kept. This sample was taken from a study of identical twins (dated by TCRdb to 2016 to 2017). Concerning the study at large: TCR alpha and beta repertoires from monozygotic twins, unrelated adults of various ages and cord blood were deep-sequenced to test whether fetal clonotypes persist. To rule out contamination, replicate twin experiments were performed at different times with different library preparation protocols. Study-level results and caveats: Because the same donors could not be followed over many years, conclusions were based on cross-sectional statistical analysis. Compared with coincidental sharing between unrelated individuals, an excess of low generation-probability sequences was observed among out-of-frame TCR alpha sequences shared between twins. In beta out-of-frame sequences, excess twin sharing was weaker, because having fewer shared sequences lowered the signal-to-noise ratio. Abundant cord blood beta clonotypes had fewer insertions, young adult naive repertoires showed a similar but weaker trend, and memory repertoires showed no such trend. Zero-insertion analyses could be partly confounded by invariant T cells such as MAIT and iNKT, though diverse VJ usage argued against such confounding for most clonotypes. Out-of-frame TCR alpha sharing in monozygotic twins was systematically underestimated by recombination models, whereas sharing between unrelated individuals was in agreement with the recombination models.

Every donor was a healthy Caucasian. Three unrelated non-twin adults were also sequenced: a male aged 18 to 29, a male aged 50 to 60 and a female aged 50 to 60. Miltenyi CD45RO+ enrichment and human naive T-cell isolation kits were used to isolate memory (CD45RO+) and naive T cells from PBMC. Library preparation employed 5' RACE. The instrument given in TCRdb is Illumina HiSeq 2000. A universal primer binding site was added through template switching, and the final cDNA carried a unique molecular identifier so that TCR cDNA molecules could be counted accurately. Specific primers in the conserved constant-segment region were used to synthesize first-strand cDNA for TCR alpha and beta chains. To control for contamination, each cDNA library was double barcoded with a SMART-Mk sample barcode plus Illumina barcodes. TruSeq adapter sequences along with Illumina sample barcodes were introduced in two successive PCR steps. The Illumina HiSeq platform was used with custom primers to sequence TCR alpha and beta cDNA libraries. In the paper's pipeline: MiGEC was used to process raw reads and extract unique molecular identifiers, and MiXCR was used to find CDR3 positions. Recombination models were inferred per individual with the repgenHMM and IGoR tools using an EM algorithm. Shared clonotypes were analyzed with the tcR package in R, and sharing was normalized by the product of cloneset sizes. To study raw recombination free of thymic and clonal selection effects, out-of-frame nonproductive sequences were analyzed. The public reads were reprocessed in TCRdb via fastp at Q25 and MiXCR, keeping in-frame beta chains. For every CDR3 protein sequence, its rows merge into one entry that carries the most common genes and DNA. What appears here as the V and J calls and clone size reflects TCRdb's work, not the paper's. The sample has 420,000 or so distinct CDR3 sequences on record, around 18% of them singletons. The ten largest clones represent around 12% of the sample.

Sample: naive T cells sorted from blood. The label giving this sample's cell subset or site can be read as: cells isolated with a human naive T-cell isolation kit. This receptor was obtained from a man in his forties or fifties in good health.

The nucleotide sequence reads as follows: TGTGCCAGCAGTGATCGAGGACCGGAAAGGTCACCCCTCCACTTT. Its product reads: CASSDRGPERSPLHF. Recombination joined TRBV2 with TRBJ1-6; the D gene is unclear. From cysteine to phenylalanine, the CDR3 is 15 amino acids long. The read is trimmed to its CDR3 DNA, 45 bases read in frame from base 1. V is shortened by 3 bases, J by 10 bases, and the region joining them spans 16 bases. Per the germline V gene, SNHLY is the CDR1 and FYNNEI is the CDR2.